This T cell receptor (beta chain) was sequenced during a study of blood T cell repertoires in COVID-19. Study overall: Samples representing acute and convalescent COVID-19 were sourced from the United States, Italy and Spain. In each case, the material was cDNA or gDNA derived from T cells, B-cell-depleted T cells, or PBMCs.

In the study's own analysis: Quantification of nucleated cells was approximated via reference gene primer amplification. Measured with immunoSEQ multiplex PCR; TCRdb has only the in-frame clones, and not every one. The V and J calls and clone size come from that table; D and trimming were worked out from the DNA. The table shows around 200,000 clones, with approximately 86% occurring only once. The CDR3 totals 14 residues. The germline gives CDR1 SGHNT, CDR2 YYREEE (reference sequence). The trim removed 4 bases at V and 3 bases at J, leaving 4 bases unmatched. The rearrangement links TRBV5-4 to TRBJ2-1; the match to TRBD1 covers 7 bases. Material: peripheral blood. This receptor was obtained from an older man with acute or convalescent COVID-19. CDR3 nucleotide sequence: TGTGCCAGCAGCGGCCGGGACAGCTACAATGAGCAGTTCTTC. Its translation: CASSGRDSYNEQFF.